This TCR beta chain is from a study of cytomegalovirus exposure and HLA in healthy donors. Germline values: CDR1 SGDLS, CDR2 YYNGEE. The CDR3 is 14 amino acids. The V and J ends lost 0 bases and 3 bases, in that order; junction bases with no gene match: 2. Study results and limitations: Productive status was seen about 87% or about 30% of the time for most TCR beta V segments in an earlier analysis. Later analysis placed DRB1 highest and HLA-C lowest in TCR association rates, which differed by HLA locus. Associated with cytomegalovirus, according to the listing, were around 160 TCR beta chains.

In regard to this clone: Its antigen is as yet unknown.

A multiplex PCR was run with 60 Vbeta primers and 13 Jbeta primers. Libraries were prepared by immunoSEQ multiplex PCR; TCRdb keeps only in-frame clonotypes and omits some of them. The sample yields around 140,000 clones, roughly 80% seen once. The sample consisted of PBMCs. The chain is built from TRBV9 and TRBJ1-1, with 7 bases aligning to TRBD1. This sequence originates from a man in his forties or fifties in good health and CMV-seronegative. The CDR3: CASSVVDRDTEAFF. CDR3 bases: TGTGCCAGCAGCGTAGTTGACAGGGACACTGAAGCTTTCTTT. The full variable domain, with the rest looked up from reference TRBV9 and TRBJ1-1, is DSGVTQTPKHLITATGQRVTLRCSPRSGDLSVYWYQQSLDQGLQFLIQYYNGEERAKGNILERFSAQQFPDLHSELNLSSLELGDSALYFCASSVVDRDTEAFFGQGTRLTVV.